These 30 T cell receptor beta chains share one sample of origin, sequenced in a study of T cell changes during pregnancy in multiple sclerosis. Measured with immunoSEQ multiplex PCR; TCRdb has only the in-frame clones, and not every one. Altogether some 64,000 clones are present, 90% being singletons, with the ten largest covering more than 2%. Sequenced here: peripheral blood, sampled in the second trimester of pregnancy. Every receptor here comes from a female donor in good health, enrolled as a control in a pregnancy study.

The gene calls are TRBV27 and TRBJ2-3, with TRBD2 identical over 9 bases. This CDR3 has 15 amino acids. After removal of 7 bases from V and 5 bases from J, the junction contained 10 bases not matched to a gene. Germline CDR1 is MNHEY and CDR2 is SMNVEV (reference sequence). The CDR3: CASTQIAGEGDTQYF. In DNA form, the CDR3 reads TGTGCCAGCACCCAGATAGCGGGAGAAGGAGATACGCAGTATTTT.

As DNA, the CDR3 is TGTGCCAGTAACCCGACTAGCGGGAGCCCCACCGGGGAGCTGTTTTTT. Amino acids: CASNPTSGSPTGELFF. V and J are TRBV19 and TRBJ2-2, with 12 positions matching TRBD2. The germline CDR1 and CDR2 sequences are LNHDA and SQIVND (reference sequence). The length of the CDR3 is 16 residues. V was clipped by 7 bases and J by 4 bases; unmatched bases: 7.

This chain joins TRBV2 and TRBJ1-3; TRBD1 is a possible D gene (5 bases). Per the germline V gene, CDR1 is SNHLY and CDR2 is FYNNEI. This CDR3 has 15 amino acids. V lost 8 bases, J lost 0 bases, and 14 bases lay in between. The CDR3 DNA is TGTGCCAGCGGGGCCTACCGACGCTCTGGAAACACCATATATTTT. Its protein product is CASGAYRRSGNTIYF.

This clone was detected a few times. The chain joins TRBV19 to TRBJ1-1; D is undetermined. The germline V gene has CDR1 LNHDA and CDR2 SQIVND (reference sequence). Trimming left V 10 bases short and J 1 base short, with 13 bases between. The CDR3 totals 13 residues. CDR3 region: CATSIQRNTEAFF. The CDR3 DNA is TGTGCCACCTCGATACAGAGGAACACTGAAGCTTTCTTT.

V is TRBV6-4 and J is TRBJ2-3; 11 positions match TRBD2. The junction had 1 base not matched to a gene; V was cut back by 0 bases and J by 2 bases. The CDR3 covers 16 residues. CDR1 and CDR2 (germline): MRHNA, SNTAGT. Written as DNA, the CDR3 is TGTGCCAGCAGTGACTCTAGCGGGGGGGCCACAGATACGCAGTATTTT. Translated, it gives CASSDSSGGATDTQYF.

The chain has TRBV2 and TRBJ2-5; D is ambiguous. This CDR3 region has 11 residues. Germline V gives CDR1 SNHLY, CDR2 FYNNEI. V shed 4 bases and J shed 5 bases, with 5 bases lying between them. CDR3 sequence (DNA): TGTGCCAGCAGTGCGTCCGAGACCCAGTACTTC. Amino acid sequence: CASSASETQYF.

J is TRBJ2-3 and V is TRBV6-4; TRBD2 matches 11 bases. The CDR3 is made up of 16 amino acids. V dropped 4 bases and J dropped 6; count of bases not matched to a gene: 9. CDR1 MRHNA and CDR2 SNTAGT come from the germline V gene. The CDR3 sequence: CASSVFSGGASDTQYF. CDR3 in DNA: TGTGCCAGCAGTGTATTTAGCGGGGGGGCCTCGGATACGCAGTATTTT.

This chain joins TRBV18 and TRBJ1-6; D remains ambiguous. The CDR3 extends over 13 amino acids. The V end was cut by 2 bases, the J end by 7 bases, with 6 bases between. Germline CDR1 reads KGHSH; CDR2 reads LQKENI. Here the CDR3 reads CASSPNSNSPLHF. CDR3 nucleotides: TGTGCCAGCTCACCAAACAGCAATTCACCCCTCCACTTT.

V is TRBV7-9 and J is TRBJ2-2; tentatively, D is TRBD1 (5 bases). The germline V and J ends were trimmed by 6 bases and 4 bases, with 12 bases remaining between them. CDR3 length: 14 residues. CDR1 SEHNR and CDR2 FQNEAQ come from the germline V gene (reference sequence). CDR3 bases: TGTGCCAGCAGTGACCTTCAGGGCACCGGGGAGCTGTTTTTT. Protein: CASSDLQGTGELFF.

A single count supports this clone. V and J are TRBV9 and TRBJ2-7; TRBD2 agrees at 13 bases. After removal of 2 bases from V and 6 bases from J, the junction contained 8 bases not matched to a gene. The CDR3 loop spans 16 amino acids. Germline assignment: CDR1 SGDLS and CDR2 YYNGEE. CDR3 amino acids: CASSVSGRTSGSEQYF. For the CDR3, the DNA is TGTGCCAGCAGCGTTTCAGGGCGGACTAGCGGGAGCGAGCAGTACTTC.

The gene calls are TRBV11-3 and TRBJ2-1; D gene uncertain. The CDR3 totals 14 residues. The V end was cut by 2 bases, the J end by 8 bases, with 13 bases between. Germline V lookup: CDR1 SGHNT, CDR2 YENEEA. The CDR3 DNA reads TGTGCCAGCAGCTTAACGTCTGGAGTGGATGAGCAGTTCTTC. Amino acid sequence: CASSLTSGVDEQFF. Variable domain in full (rest from reference TRBV11-3 and TRBJ2-1): EAGVVQSPRYKIIEKKQPVAFWCNPISGHNTLYWYLQNLGQGPELLIRYENEEAVDDSQLPKDRFSAERLKGVDSTLKIQPAELGDSAVYLCASSLTSGVDEQFFGPGTRLTVL.

The chain links TRBV4-1 to TRBJ1-1, with 7 bases matching TRBD1. The CDR3 has 15 amino acids. V was pared by 4 bases and J by 2 bases, with 7 bases of the junction left unmatched. The germline V gene has CDR1 MGHRA and CDR2 YSYEKL. CDR3 bases: TGCGCCAGCAGCCCCTTGACAGGGTTCAACACTGAAGCTTTCTTT. Translated: CASSPLTGFNTEAFF.

This clone was detected only a few times. The chain uses TRBV5-6 and TRBJ1-1; D perhaps matches TRBD1 (6 bases). Trimming cost V 4 bases and J 4 bases, with 14 bases left between them. Germline V gene lookup returns CDR1 SGHDT and CDR2 YYEEEE. The CDR3 covers 14 residues. The CDR3, as DNA: TGTGCCAGCAGCAGCAATACAGGGATCACTGAAGCTTTCTTT. This gives the protein CASSSNTGITEAFF.

This chain links TRBV15 with TRBJ1-5; no clear D gene. Between the trimmed V and J ends, which lost 0 bases and 4 bases, there was a span of 10 bases. The CDR3 is 15 residues long. Germline CDR1 LNHNV, CDR2 YYDKDF (reference sequence). The CDR3 DNA reads TGTGCCACCAGCAGAGATGGCGAGGGTAATCAGCCCCAGCATTTT. Protein sequence: CATSRDGEGNQPQHF.

The rearrangement uses TRBV28 and TRBJ1-4, with D perhaps matching TRBD1 (5 bases). CDR1 is MDHEN, CDR2 SYDVKM, per germline. The CDR3 totals 13 residues. The ends were cut back, 1 base at V and 14 bases at J, with 14 bases in the middle. The CDR3: CASSLLWGGWLFF. In DNA form, the CDR3 reads TGTGCCAGCAGTTTATTGTGGGGGGGATGGCTGTTTTTT.

The chain has TRBV7-2 and TRBJ2-1, with 8 bases matching TRBD2. Looked up from germline, CDR1 is SGHTA and CDR2 is FQGNSA. The CDR3 runs to 17 residues. The ends lost 4 bases at V and 8 bases at J; junction bases unmatched: 16. CDR3 protein: CASSSRGGTGRLHEQFF. CDR3 coding DNA: TGTGCCAGCAGCTCCCGGGGGGGGACTGGGAGATTGCATGAGCAGTTCTTC.

The chain employs TRBV30 and TRBJ1-1, with D unclear. The germline CDR1 and CDR2 sequences are GTSNPN and SVGIG (reference sequence). The CDR3 covers 13 residues. Trimming shortened V by 0 bases and J by 1 base, and 6 bases separated the two germline ends. The CDR3 loop reads CAWSVNRNTEAFF. In DNA, the CDR3 is TGTGCCTGGAGTGTAAACAGGAACACTGAAGCTTTCTTT.

The chain uses TRBV5-6 and TRBJ1-5, with 7 bases lining up with TRBD1. V gave up 4 bases and J gave up 2 bases; unmatched junction bases: 3. Germline assignment: CDR1 SGHDT and CDR2 YYEEEE. The CDR3 is made up of 14 amino acids. CDR3 DNA: TGTGCCAGCAGCGTCACAGGGGGCAATCAGCCCCAGCATTTT. This sequence encodes CASSVTGGNQPQHF.

The gene calls are TRBV5-5 and TRBJ2-5, with TRBD2 matching over 9 bases. From germline, CDR1 is SGHKS and CDR2 YYEKEE (reference sequence). Trimming cost V 6 bases and J 2 bases; bases outside gene matches: 5. The CDR3 runs 14 residues. CDR3: CASMRTSEQETQYF. Written as DNA, the CDR3 is TGTGCCAGCATGCGGACTAGCGAGCAAGAGACCCAGTACTTC.

The V gene is TRBV6-5, the J gene TRBJ1-1; 9 bases agree with TRBD1. The CDR3 length is 15 residues. V dropped 7 bases and J dropped 1; count of bases not matched to a gene: 7. CDR1 and CDR2 (germline): MNHEY, SVGAGI. CDR3 sequence: CASTGQGRWNTEAFF. CDR3 nucleotides: TGTGCCAGCACCGGACAGGGGAGGTGGAACACTGAAGCTTTCTTT.

This rearrangement joins TRBV30 to TRBJ1-5; D gene ambiguous. The CDR3 has 13 residues. Per the germline V gene, CDR1 is GTSNPN and CDR2 is SVGIG (reference sequence). Trimming took 2 bases from V and 6 from J, leaving 11 bases between them. The CDR3 coding sequence is TGTGCCTGGAGTAACAATGGAGGTCAGCCCCAGCATTTT. Translating it yields CAWSNNGGQPQHF.

The CDR3 region has the DNA TGTGCCAGTAGACAGGCCTCCACAGATACGCAGTATTTT. This codes for CASRQASTDTQYF. The chain is built from TRBV6-5 and TRBJ2-3, with D maybe TRBD1 (6 bases). The germline gives CDR1 MNHEY, CDR2 SVGAGI. V was pared by 9 bases and J by 2 bases, with 12 bases between. CDR3 size: 13 residues.

This chain uses TRBV27 with TRBJ2-2, with D possibly being TRBD2 (5 bases). The CDR3 is 17 residues long. CDR1 MNHEY and CDR2 SMNVEV come from the germline V gene (reference sequence). The germline V and J ends were trimmed by 6 bases and 3 bases, with 20 bases remaining between them. CDR3: CASRRKGWELDTGELFF. The CDR3 DNA follows: TGTGCCAGCAGACGAAAAGGATGGGAGTTGGACACCGGGGAGCTGTTTTTT.

V gene TRBV10-3 combines with J gene TRBJ1-5, with D perhaps matching TRBD1 (5 bases). The germline V gene has CDR1 ENHRY and CDR2 SYGVKD. V was shortened by 3 bases and J by 2 bases, with 8 bases between the two germline ends. The CDR3 runs to 14 residues. CDR3: CAISEGEGNQPQHF. CDR3 DNA sequence: TGTGCCATCAGTGAAGGGGAAGGCAATCAGCCCCAGCATTTT.

This clone was seen just once. The rearrangement uses TRBV6-5 and TRBJ1-1; TRBD1 might be the D (5 bases). The CDR3 sequence is 14 residues long. V was cut by 6 bases and J by 6 bases, with 17 bases left in between. The germline V gene encodes CDR1 MNHEY and CDR2 SVGAGI. For the CDR3, the DNA is TGTGCCAGCAGCCCCGCCGGGGGTATGGCTGAAGCTTTCTTT. This translates into CASSPAGGMAEAFF.

This sequence joins TRBV7-9 and TRBJ2-2; 11 nucleotides match TRBD2. The germline gives CDR1 SEHNR, CDR2 FQNEAQ (reference sequence). The CDR3 length is 18 residues. V lost 5 bases, J lost 0 bases, and 8 bases stayed unmatched. The CDR3 region has the DNA TGTGCCAGCAGCCCCCAACTAGCGGGGGACACGAACACCGGGGAGCTGTTTTTT. Translating it yields CASSPQLAGDTNTGELFF.

The chain couples TRBV5-1 to TRBJ2-5, with a possible D match to TRBD2 (6 bases). The length of the CDR3 is 13 residues. Per the germline V gene, CDR1 is SGHRS and CDR2 is YFSETQ. V was shortened by 9 bases and J by 4 bases, with 16 bases between the two germline ends. The CDR3 DNA is TGCGCCACCCGAAAGGGAGGTGGAGAGACCCAGTACTTC. Its protein product is CATRKGGGETQYF.

The V call is TRBV2, the J call TRBJ2-5; possibly TRBD1 for D (5 bases). The CDR3 is 13 residues long. CDR1 is SNHLY, CDR2 FYNNEI, per germline. V shed 5 bases and J shed 5 bases, with 12 bases lying between them. The CDR3 region is CASSSQRGETQYF. CDR3 DNA: TGTGCCAGCAGTTCCCAAAGGGGTGAGACCCAGTACTTC. The variable domain in full, completed from reference TRBV2 and TRBJ2-5, reads EPEVTQTPSHQVTQMGQEVILRCVPISNHLYFYWYRQILGQKVEFLVSFYNNEISEKSEIFDDQFSVERPDGSNFTLKIRSTKLEDSAMYFCASSSQRGETQYFGPGTRLLVL.

This CDR3 is CATSRDYYSNQPQHF. The DNA for the CDR3 is TGTGCCACCAGCAGAGATTATTATAGCAATCAGCCCCAGCATTTT. The chain recombines TRBV15 with TRBJ1-5, with no clear D. This CDR3 has 15 amino acids. Trimming shortened V by 0 bases and J by 0 bases, and 6 bases separated the two germline ends. The germline V gene has CDR1 LNHNV and CDR2 YYDKDF (reference sequence).

The rearrangement joins TRBV12-5 to TRBJ1-1; 7 positions agree with TRBD1. The CDR3 sequence is 15 residues long. Germline V gene sequence: CDR1 LGHNT, CDR2 FRNRAP. With 5 bases clipped from V and 2 bases from J, the junction kept 8 bases outside the gene matches. The CDR3 reads CASGTGTDHNTEAFF. CDR3 coding DNA: TGTGCTAGTGGTACGGGGACAGATCATAACACTGAAGCTTTCTTT.